The clone carrying this TCR beta chain was picked up a small number of times. No antigen is known for it. Ligated cDNA underwent four rounds of PCR with nested alpha and beta constant region primers and SP2. Alpha and beta constant region primers primed reverse transcription for blood and skin samples. TCRdb re-analysed the 5' RACE reads in MiXCR, keeping a single row per CDR3 protein. The sample shows 55,000 to 70,000 distinct CDR3 sequences, approximately 8% of them seen only once. The CDR3 is 15 amino acids. CDR1 and CDR2 (germline): MNHEY, SVGEGT. The V end lost 5 bases, the J end lost 2 bases, and 15 bases lay between the germline ends. This specimen belongs to a study of naive and memory T cell subsets. Study-level findings and limits: This RNA-based method may be sensitive to activation-related transcript changes.

The library had UMIs added by 3' ligation of an oligonucleotide to TCR cDNA. Adult healthy volunteers gave 2.5 ml peripheral blood for whole-blood RNA. Input was about 1 to 1,100 ng of DNase-treated total RNA without cell sorting. The origin of this receptor is a female donor in good health. The V and J genes are TRBV6-2 or TRBV6-3 and TRBJ1-2; TRBD1 might be the D (5 bases). CDR3 protein: CASSLFDRPNYGYTF. The CDR3 DNA reads TGTGCCAGCAGTCTCTTCGACAGACCAAACTATGGCTACACCTTC.